The present TCR beta chain was sequenced within a study of T cell repertoires in cytomegalovirus infection. About the study: A matching HLA type, together with CMV infection, was signaled by public TCR beta signatures. Overall study results and limits: The ex vivo response showed dominance by HLA-C-restricted CMV-specific TCR beta clonotypes. Identification of carriers of CMV plus the relevant HLA was performed using cumulative public TCR beta family frequency.

Trimming took 2 bases from V and 8 from J, leaving 9 bases between them. The V gene's germline CDR1 is MNHEY and CDR2 SVGAGI. This CDR3 has 13 residues. There are a few counts of this clonotype. Its antigen is as yet unknown. From the reads, TCRdb called clonotypes with MiXCR, one entry per CDR3 protein. The sample contains 600,000 to 800,000 distinct CDR3 sequences, approximately 25% of which appear only once. The chain links TRBV6-5 to TRBJ1-4; tentative D call: TRBD1 (5 bases). The clonotype originates from a human donor in good health (CMV status not recorded). Some clones in this sample may be carry-over from other donors' samples. Sequenced: CD8+ T cells from PBMCs. CDR3: CASSYVTGEKLFF. CDR3 nucleotides: TGTGCCAGCAGTTACGTAACAGGAGAAAAACTGTTTTTT.